This section outlines one T cell receptor (beta chain) sequence together with its context. The antigen is not known. The sample is drawn from a study of response to subunit inactivated influenza vaccine. Losses at the gene ends were 5 bases for V and 0 bases for J; bases not matched to a gene: 5. The CDR3 runs to 16 residues. Study-wide points: It was suggested by the authors that few new T cells are recruited by each seasonal influenza vaccination.

Each CDR3 protein gets one entry after TCRdb re-called the RT-PCR reads with MiXCR. The table has some 640,000 distinct CDR3 sequences, about 14% seen once. The TCR sequence derives from a man in his fifties or sixties who received an inactivated influenza vaccine. The genes are TRBV12-3 or TRBV12-4 and TRBJ2-3, with 10 nucleotides matching TRBD1. The source material was PBMCs from blood, sampled around 15 days before vaccination. This CDR3 reads CASSLGQGISTDTQYF. The CDR3 nucleotides read TGTGCCAGCAGTCTGGGACAGGGGATAAGCACAGATACGCAGTATTTT.